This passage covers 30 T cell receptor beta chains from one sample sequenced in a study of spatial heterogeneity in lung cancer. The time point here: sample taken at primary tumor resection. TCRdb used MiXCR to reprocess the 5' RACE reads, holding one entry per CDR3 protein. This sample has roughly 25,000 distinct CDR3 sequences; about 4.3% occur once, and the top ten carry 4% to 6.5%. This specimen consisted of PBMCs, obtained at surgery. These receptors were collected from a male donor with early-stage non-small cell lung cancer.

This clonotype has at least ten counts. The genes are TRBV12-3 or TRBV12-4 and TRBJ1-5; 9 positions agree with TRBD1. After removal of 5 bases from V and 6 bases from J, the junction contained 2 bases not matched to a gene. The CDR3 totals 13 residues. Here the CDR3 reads CASSRQGGQPQHF. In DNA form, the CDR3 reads TGTGCCAGCAGTAGACAGGGGGGTCAGCCCCAGCATTTT.

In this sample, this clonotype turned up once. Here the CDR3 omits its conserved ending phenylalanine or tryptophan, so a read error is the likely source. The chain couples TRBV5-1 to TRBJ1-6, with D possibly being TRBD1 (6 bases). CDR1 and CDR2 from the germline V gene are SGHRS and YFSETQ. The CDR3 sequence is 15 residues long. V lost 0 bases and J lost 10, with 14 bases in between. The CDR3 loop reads CASSLAATGRSPLHL. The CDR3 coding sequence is TGCGCCAGCAGCTTGGCTGCGACAGGAAGATCACCCCTCCACCTT.

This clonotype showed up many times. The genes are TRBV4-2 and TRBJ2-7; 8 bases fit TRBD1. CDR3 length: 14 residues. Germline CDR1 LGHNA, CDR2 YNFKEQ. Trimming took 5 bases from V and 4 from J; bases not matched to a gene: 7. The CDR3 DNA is TGTGCCAGCAGCGAACGGGACAGGTTATACGAGCAGTACTTC. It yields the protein CASSERDRLYEQYF.

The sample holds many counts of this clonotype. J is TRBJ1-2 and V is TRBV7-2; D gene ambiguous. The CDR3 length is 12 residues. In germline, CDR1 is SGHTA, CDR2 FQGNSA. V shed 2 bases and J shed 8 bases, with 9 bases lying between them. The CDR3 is CASSLSQEGYTF. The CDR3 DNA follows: TGTGCCAGCAGCTTAAGTCAAGAGGGCTACACCTTC.

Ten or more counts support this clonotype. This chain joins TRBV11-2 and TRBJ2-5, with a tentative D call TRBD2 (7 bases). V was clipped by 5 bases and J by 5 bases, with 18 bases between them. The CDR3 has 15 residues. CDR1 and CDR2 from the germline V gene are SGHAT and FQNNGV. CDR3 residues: CASSARRGAGETQYF. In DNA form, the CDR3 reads TGTGCCAGCAGCGCACGACGGGGGGCTGGGGAGACCCAGTACTTC.

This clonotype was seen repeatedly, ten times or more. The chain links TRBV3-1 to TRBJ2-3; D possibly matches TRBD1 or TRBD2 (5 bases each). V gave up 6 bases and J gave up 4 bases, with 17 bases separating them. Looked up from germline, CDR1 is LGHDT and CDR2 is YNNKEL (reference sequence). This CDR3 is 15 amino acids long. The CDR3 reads CASSRRGSAADTQYF. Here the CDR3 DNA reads TGTGCCAGCAGTCGACGGGGCTCGGCGGCAGATACGCAGTATTTT.

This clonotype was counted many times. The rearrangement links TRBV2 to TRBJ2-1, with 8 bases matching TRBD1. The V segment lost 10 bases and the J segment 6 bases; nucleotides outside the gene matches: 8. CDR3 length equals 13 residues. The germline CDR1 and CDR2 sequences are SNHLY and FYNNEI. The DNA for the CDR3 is TGTGCCATAGAATGGACAGGGCGCAATGAGCAGTTCTTC. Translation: CAIEWTGRNEQFF.

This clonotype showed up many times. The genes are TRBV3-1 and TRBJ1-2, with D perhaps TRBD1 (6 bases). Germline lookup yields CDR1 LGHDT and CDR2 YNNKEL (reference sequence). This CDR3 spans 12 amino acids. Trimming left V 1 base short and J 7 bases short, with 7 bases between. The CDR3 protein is CASSQAGVGYTF. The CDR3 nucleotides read TGTGCCAGCAGCCAAGCAGGGGTTGGCTACACCTTC.

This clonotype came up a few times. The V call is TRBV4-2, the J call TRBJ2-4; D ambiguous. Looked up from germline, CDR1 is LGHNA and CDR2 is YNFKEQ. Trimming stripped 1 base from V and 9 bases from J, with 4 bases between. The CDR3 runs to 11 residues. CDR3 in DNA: TGTGCCAGCAGCCAAGCAGGCATTCAGTACTTC. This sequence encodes CASSQAGIQYF.

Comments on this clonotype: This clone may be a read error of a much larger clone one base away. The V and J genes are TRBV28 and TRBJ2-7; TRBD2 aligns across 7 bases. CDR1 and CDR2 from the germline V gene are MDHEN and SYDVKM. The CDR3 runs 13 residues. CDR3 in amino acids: CVSTIAGAYEQYF. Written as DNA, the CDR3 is TGTGTCAGCACAATAGCGGGCGCCTACGAGCAGTACTTC.

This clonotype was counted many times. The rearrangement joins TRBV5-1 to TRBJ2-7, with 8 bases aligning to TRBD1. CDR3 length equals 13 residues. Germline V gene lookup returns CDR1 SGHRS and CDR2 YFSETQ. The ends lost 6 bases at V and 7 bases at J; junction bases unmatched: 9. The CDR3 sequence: CASTGGGMKEQYF. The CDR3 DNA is TGCGCCAGCACAGGGGGCGGGATGAAAGAGCAGTACTTC.

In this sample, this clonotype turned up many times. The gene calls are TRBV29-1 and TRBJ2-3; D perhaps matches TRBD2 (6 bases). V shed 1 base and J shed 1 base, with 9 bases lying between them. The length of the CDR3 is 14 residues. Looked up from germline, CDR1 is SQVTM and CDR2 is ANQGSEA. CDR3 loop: CSVEGWGGTDTQYF. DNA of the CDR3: TGCAGCGTTGAAGGCTGGGGGGGCACAGATACGCAGTATTTT.

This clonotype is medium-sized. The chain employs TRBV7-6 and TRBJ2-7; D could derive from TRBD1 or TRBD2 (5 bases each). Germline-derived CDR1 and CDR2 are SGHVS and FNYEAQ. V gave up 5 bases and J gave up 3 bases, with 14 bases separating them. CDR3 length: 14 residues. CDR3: CASSPGSGNYEQYF. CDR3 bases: TGTGCCAGCAGCCCAGGGTCGGGAAACTACGAGCAGTACTTC.

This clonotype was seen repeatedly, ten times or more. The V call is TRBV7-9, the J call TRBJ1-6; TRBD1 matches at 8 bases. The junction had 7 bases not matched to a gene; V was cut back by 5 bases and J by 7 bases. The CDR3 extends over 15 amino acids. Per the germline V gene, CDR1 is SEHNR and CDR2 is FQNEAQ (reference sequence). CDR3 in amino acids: CASSLRQGNNSPLHF. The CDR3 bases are TGTGCCAGCAGCCTCAGACAGGGGAACAATTCACCCCTCCACTTT.

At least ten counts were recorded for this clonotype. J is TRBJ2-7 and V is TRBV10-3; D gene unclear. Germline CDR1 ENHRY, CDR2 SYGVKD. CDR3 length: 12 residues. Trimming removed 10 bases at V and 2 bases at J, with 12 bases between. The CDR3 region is CATAGHTYEQYF. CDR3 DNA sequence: TGTGCCACTGCCGGGCATACCTACGAGCAGTACTTC.

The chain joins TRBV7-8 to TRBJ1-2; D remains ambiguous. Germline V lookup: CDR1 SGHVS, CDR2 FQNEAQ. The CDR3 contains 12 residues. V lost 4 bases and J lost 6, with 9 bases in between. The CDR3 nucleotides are TGTGCCAGCAGCTCTCTCGAGGATGGCTACACCTTC. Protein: CASSSLEDGYTF. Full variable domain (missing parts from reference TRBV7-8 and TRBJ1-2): GAGVSQSPRYKVAKRGQDVALRCDPISGHVSLFWYQQALGQGPEFLTYFQNEAQLDKSGLPSDRFFAERPEGSVSTLKIQRTQQEDSAVYLCASSSLEDGYTFGSGTRLTVV.

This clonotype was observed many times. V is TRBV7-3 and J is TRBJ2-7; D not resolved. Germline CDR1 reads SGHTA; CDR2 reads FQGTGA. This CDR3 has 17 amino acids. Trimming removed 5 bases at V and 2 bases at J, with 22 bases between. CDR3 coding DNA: TGTGCCAGCAGCCCCCCGCGGCCCGGGCCAGTACCCTACGAGCAGTACTTC. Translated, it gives CASSPPRPGPVPYEQYF. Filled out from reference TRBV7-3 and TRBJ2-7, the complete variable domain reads GAGVSQTPSNKVTEKGKYVELRCDPISGHTALYWYRQSLGQGPEFLIYFQGTGAADDSGLPNDRFFAVRPEGSVSTLKIQRTERGDSAVYLCASSPPRPGPVPYEQYFGPGTRLTVT.

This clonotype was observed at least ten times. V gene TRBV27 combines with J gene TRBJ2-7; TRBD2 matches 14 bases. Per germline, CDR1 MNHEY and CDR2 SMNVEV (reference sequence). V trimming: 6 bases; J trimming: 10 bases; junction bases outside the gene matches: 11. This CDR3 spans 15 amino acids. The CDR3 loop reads CASSPAGTSGRYQYF. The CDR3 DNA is TGTGCCAGCAGCCCTGCCGGGACTAGCGGGAGATACCAGTACTTC.

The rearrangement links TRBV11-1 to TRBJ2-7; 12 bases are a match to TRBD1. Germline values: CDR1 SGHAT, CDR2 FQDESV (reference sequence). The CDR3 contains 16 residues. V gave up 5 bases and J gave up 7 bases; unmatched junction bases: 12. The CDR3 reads CASSPSPGQGAGEQYF. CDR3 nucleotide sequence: TGTGCCAGCAGCCCTAGCCCGGGACAGGGGGCAGGTGAGCAGTACTTC.

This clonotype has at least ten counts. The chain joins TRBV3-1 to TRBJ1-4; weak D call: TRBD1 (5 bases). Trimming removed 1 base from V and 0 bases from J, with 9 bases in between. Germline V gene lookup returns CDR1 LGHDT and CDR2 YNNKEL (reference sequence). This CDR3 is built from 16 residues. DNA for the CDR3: TGTGCCAGCAGCCAAGCCGGGGGAGCAACTAATGAAAAACTGTTTTTT. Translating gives CASSQAGGATNEKLFF.

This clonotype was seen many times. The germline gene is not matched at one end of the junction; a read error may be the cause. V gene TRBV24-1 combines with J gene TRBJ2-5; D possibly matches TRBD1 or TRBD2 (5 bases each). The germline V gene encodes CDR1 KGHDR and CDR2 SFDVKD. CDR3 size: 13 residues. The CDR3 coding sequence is TGTGCCACCAGTGGTTGGGACCAGGAGACCCAGTACTTC. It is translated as CATSGWDQETQYF.

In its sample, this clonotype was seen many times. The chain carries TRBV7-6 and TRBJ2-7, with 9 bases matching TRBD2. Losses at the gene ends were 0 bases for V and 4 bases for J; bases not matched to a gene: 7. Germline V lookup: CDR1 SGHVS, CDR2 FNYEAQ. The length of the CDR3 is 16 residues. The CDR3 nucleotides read TGTGCCAGCAGCTTAGCGGGTATTAGCGGGAGTTACGAGCAGTACTTC. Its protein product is CASSLAGISGSYEQYF.

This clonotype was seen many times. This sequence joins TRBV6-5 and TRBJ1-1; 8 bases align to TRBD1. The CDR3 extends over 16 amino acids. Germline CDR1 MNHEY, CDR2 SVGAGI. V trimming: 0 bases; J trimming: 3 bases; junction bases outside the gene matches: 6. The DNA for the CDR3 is TGTGCCAGCAGTTACTCGATCAGGGGGCCGGACACTGAAGCTTTCTTT. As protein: CASSYSIRGPDTEAFF.

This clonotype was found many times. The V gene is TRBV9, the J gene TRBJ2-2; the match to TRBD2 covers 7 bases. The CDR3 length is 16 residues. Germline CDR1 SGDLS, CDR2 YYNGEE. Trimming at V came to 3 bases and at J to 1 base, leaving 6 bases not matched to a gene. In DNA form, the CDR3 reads TGTGCCAGCAGCGCCACCGGGACTATGAACACCGGGGAGCTGTTTTTT. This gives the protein CASSATGTMNTGELFF.

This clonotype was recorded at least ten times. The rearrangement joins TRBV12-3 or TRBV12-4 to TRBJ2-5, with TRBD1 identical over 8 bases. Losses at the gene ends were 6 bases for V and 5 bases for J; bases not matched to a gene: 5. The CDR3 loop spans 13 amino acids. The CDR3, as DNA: TGTGCCAGCAGACCGACAGGGGTGGAGACCCAGTACTTC. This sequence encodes CASRPTGVETQYF.

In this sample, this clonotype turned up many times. CDR3 sequence (DNA): TGTGCCAGTAGTTCCCAAACAGCATCCTCTAACTATGGCTACACCTTC. This translates into CASSSQTASSNYGYTF. The gene calls are TRBV19 and TRBJ1-2; D is undetermined. This CDR3 region has 16 residues. Trimming took off 5 bases at V and 0 bases at J, with 16 bases between the two ends. The V gene's germline CDR1 is LNHDA and CDR2 SQIVND (reference sequence).

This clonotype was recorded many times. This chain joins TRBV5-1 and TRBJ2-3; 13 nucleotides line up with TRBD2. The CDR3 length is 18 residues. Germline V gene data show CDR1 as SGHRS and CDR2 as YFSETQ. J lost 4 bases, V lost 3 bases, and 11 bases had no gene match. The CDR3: CASSSQWTSGSVADTQYF. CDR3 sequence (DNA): TGCGCCAGCAGCTCCCAATGGACTAGCGGGAGTGTCGCAGATACGCAGTATTTT.

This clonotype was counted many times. CDR3 nucleotide sequence: TGTGCCAACTCGATTGGAATCACTGGGGCCAACGTCCTGACTTTC. Residues: CANSIGITGANVLTF. The rearrangement links TRBV6-5 to TRBJ2-6; D remains unclear. The ends were cut back, 10 bases at V and 2 bases at J, with 15 bases in the middle. This CDR3 has 15 residues. Germline V gives CDR1 MNHEY, CDR2 SVGAGI.

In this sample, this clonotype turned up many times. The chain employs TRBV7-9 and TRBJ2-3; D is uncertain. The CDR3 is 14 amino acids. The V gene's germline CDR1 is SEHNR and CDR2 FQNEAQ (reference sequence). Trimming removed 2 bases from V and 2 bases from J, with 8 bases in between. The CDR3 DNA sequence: TGTGCCAGCAGCTTAATTGGAGACACAGATACGCAGTATTTT. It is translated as CASSLIGDTDTQYF.

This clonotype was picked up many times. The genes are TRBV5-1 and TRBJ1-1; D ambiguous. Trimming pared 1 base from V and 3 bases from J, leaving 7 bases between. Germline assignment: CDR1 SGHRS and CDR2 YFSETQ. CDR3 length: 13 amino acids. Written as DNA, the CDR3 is TGCGCCAGCAGCTTGCAAGGGTACACTGAAGCTTTCTTT. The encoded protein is CASSLQGYTEAFF.